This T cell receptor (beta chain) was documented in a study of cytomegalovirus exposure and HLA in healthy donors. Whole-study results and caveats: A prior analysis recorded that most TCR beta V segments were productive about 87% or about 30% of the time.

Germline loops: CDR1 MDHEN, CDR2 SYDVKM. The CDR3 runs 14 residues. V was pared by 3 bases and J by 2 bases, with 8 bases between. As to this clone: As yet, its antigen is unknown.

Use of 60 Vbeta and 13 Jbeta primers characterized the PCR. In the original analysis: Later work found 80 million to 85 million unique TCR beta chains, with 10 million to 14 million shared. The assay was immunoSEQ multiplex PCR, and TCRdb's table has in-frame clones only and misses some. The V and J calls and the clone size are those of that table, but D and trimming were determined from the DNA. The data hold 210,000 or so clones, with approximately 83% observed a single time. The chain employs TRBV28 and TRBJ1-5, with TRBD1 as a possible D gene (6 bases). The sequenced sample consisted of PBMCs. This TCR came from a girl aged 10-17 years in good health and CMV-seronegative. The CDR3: CASSFPGGNQPQHF. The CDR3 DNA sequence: TGTGCCAGCAGTTTCCCAGGGGGCAATCAGCCCCAGCATTTT.